The sequence of this T cell receptor (beta chain) was determined in a study of regulatory T cells in long-lasting Graves disease. General study findings and limits: Newly diagnosed patients shared 966 public clonotypes; persistent patients shared about 2,700.

Sequencing libraries for TCR beta were prepared with iRepertoire HTBI primers and Arm-PCR of CDR3 regions. TCRdb re-analysed the multiplex PCR reads in MiXCR, keeping a single row per CDR3 protein. The profile shows about 460,000 distinct CDR3 sequences, around a fifth of them singletons. Time point in this sample: persistent/refractory GD, antithyroid drugs over 5 years with positive TRAb. The TCR library used RNA extracted from PBMCs. The germline CDR1 and CDR2 sequences are SGHDT and YYEEEE. The CDR3 has 13 residues. V lost 3 bases, J lost 4 bases, and 11 bases lay in between. This clonotype was counted only a few times. Its antigen is still unknown.

This TCR came from a female donor with Graves disease. The chain carries TRBV5-6 and TRBJ2-7, with D maybe TRBD1 (6 bases). The sample was peripheral blood mononuclear cells (PBMCs), taken when the disease was refractory, from a patient treated with antithyroid drugs. The chain's CDR3 is CASSWPTGYEQYF. The CDR3 nucleotides read TGTGCCAGCAGCTGGCCCACAGGGTACGAGCAGTACTTC. The full variable domain, with the rest looked up from reference TRBV5-6 and TRBJ2-7, is DAGVTQSPTHLIKTRGQQVTLRCSPKSGHDTVSWYQQALGQGPQFIFQYYEEEERQRGNFPDRFSGHQFPNYSSELNVNALLLGDSALYLCASSWPTGYEQYFGPGTRLTVT.